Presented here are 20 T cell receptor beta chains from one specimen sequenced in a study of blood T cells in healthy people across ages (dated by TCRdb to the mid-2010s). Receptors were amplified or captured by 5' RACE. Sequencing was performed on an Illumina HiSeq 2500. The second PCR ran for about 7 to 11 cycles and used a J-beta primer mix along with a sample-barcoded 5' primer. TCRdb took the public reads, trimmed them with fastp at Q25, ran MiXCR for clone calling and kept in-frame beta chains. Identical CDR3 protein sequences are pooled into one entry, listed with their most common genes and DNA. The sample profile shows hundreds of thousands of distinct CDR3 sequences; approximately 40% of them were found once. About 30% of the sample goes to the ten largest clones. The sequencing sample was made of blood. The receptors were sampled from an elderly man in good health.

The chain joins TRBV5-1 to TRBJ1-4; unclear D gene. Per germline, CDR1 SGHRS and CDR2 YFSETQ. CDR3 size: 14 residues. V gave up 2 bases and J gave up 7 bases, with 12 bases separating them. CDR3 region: CASSFEGMGEKLFF. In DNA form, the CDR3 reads TGCGCCAGCAGCTTCGAAGGCATGGGTGAAAAACTGTTTTTT.

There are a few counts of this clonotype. The CDR3 nucleotides are TGTGCCAGCAGCTTAGCAGCGGGAAGCTACGAGCAGTACTTC. It translates to CASSLAAGSYEQYF. The chain is built from TRBV11-2 and TRBJ2-7; 7 bases map to TRBD2. CDR3 length: 14 amino acids. Germline V lookup: CDR1 SGHAT, CDR2 FQNNGV. The J segment lost 3 bases and the V segment lost 1 base, leaving 3 bases of the junction unmatched.

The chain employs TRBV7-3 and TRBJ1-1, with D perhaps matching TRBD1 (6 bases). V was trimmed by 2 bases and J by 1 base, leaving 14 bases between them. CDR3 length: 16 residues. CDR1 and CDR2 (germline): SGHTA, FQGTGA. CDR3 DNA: TGTGCCAGCAGCTTATCGGCGACAGGCGCGAACACTGAAGCTTTCTTT. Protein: CASSLSATGANTEAFF.

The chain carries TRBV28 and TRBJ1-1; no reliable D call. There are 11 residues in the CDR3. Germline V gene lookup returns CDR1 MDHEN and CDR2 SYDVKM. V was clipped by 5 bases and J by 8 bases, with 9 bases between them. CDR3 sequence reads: CASSHLIEAFF. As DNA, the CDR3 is TGTGCCAGCAGTCACCTCATCGAAGCTTTCTTT.

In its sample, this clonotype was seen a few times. The CDR3 region is CASSNIPARGEGGYTF. The CDR3 region has the DNA TGTGCCAGCAGCAACATACCGGCGCGGGGGGAGGGTGGCTACACCTTC. V usage is TRBV11-2 and J usage is TRBJ1-2, with a weak D call TRBD1 (5 bases). Germline lookup yields CDR1 SGHAT and CDR2 FQNNGV. The length of the CDR3 is 16 residues. V lost 5 bases, J lost 7 bases, and 23 bases lay in between.

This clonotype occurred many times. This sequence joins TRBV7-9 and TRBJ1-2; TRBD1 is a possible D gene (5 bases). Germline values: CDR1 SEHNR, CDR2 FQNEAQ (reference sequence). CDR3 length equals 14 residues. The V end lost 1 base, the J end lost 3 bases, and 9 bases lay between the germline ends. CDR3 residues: CASSLDGRDYGYTF. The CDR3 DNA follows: TGTGCCAGCAGCTTAGACGGCAGGGACTATGGCTACACCTTC. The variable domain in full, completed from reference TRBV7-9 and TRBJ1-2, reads DTGVSQNPRHKITKRGQNVTFRCDPISEHNRLYWYRQTLGQGPEFLTYFQNEAQLEKSRLLSDRFSAERPKGSFSTLEIQRTEQGDSAMYLCASSLDGRDYGYTFGSGTRLTVV.

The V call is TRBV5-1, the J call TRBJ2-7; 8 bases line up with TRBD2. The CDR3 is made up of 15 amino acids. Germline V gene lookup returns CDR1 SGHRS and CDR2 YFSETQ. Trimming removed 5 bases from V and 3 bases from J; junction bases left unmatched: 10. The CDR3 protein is CASSPGGRDRYEQYF. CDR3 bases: TGCGCCAGCAGTCCGGGGGGGAGAGACCGCTACGAGCAGTACTTC.

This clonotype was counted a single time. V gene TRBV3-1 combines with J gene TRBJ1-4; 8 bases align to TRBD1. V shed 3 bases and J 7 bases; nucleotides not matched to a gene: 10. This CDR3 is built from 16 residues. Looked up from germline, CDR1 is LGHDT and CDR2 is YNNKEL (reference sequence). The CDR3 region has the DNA TGTGCCAGCAGCCATTCCTCAGGGGGCGGGGGTGAAAAACTGTTTTTT. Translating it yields CASSHSSGGGGEKLFF.

The CDR3: CASGSGGPYEQYF. CDR3 DNA: TGTGCCAGCGGGTCAGGGGGGCCCTACGAGCAGTACTTC. The J gene is TRBJ2-5, the V gene TRBV2, with D maybe TRBD1 (7 bases). With the DNA end fitting TRBJ2-7 better, the J assignment may be wrong. The CDR3 has 13 amino acids. The germline V gene has CDR1 SNHLY and CDR2 FYNNEI.

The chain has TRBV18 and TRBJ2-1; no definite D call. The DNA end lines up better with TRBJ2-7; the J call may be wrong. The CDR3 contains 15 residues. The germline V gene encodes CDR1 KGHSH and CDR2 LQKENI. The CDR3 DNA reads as TGTGCCAGCTCACCTGCCTTATCGGATTACAATGAGCAGTACTTC. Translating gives CASSPALSDYNEQYF.

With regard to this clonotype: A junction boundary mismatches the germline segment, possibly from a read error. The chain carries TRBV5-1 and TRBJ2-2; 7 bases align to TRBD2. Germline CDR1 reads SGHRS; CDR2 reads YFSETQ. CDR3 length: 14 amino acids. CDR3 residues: CASRISGADGGLFF. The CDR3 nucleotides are TGCGCCAGCAGAATCAGCGGGGCGGACGGGGGGCTGTTTTTT.

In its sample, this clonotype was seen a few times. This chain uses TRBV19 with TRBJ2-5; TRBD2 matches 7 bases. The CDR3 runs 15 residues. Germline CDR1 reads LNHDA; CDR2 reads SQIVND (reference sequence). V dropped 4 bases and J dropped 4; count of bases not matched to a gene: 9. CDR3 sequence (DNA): TGTGCCAGTAGTACCTTAGGCGGGAGAGGAGAGACCCAGTACTTC. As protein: CASSTLGGRGETQYF.

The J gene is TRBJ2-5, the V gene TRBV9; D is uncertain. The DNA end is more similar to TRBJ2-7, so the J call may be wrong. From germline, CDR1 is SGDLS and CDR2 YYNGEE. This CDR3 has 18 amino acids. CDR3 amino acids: CASSGNRHSRRRVYEQYF. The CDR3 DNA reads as TGTGCCAGCAGCGGGAACAGACACTCCCGGCGCCGGGTATACGAGCAGTACTTC.

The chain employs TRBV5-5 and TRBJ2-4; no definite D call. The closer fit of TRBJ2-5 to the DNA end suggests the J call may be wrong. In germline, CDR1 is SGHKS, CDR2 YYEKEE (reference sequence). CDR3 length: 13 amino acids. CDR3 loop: CASRTVGLETQYF. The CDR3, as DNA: TGTGCCAGCAGAACCGTAGGTCTGGAGACCCAGTACTTC.

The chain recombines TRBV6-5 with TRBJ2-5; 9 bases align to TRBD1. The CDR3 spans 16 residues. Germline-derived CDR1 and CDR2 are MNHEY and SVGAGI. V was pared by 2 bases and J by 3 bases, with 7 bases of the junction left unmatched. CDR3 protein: CASSYGTGRGEETQYF. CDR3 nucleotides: TGTGCCAGCAGTTACGGGACAGGGCGAGGGGAAGAGACCCAGTACTTC.

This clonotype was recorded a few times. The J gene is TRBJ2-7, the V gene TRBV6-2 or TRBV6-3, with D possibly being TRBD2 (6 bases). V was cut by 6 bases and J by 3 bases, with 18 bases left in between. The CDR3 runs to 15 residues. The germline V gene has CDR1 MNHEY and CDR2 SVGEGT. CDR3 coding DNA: TGTGCCAGCAGCCCTATTGCTGGGAGGAGCTACGAGCAGTACTTC. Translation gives CASSPIAGRSYEQYF.

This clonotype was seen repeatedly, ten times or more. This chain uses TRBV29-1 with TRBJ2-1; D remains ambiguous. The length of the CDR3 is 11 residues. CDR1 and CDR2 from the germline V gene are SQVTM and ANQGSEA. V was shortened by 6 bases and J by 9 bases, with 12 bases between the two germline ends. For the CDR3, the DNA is TGCAGCGTGGAGATAAAGGGTGAGCAGTTCTTC. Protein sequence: CSVEIKGEQFF.

CDR3 sequence reads: CATSRDVTLSSYEQYF. The CDR3 DNA sequence: TGTGCCACCAGCAGAGATGTGACTTTGAGCTCCTACGAGCAGTACTTC. The chain has TRBV15 and TRBJ2-7; D not certain. The V gene lost 0 bases and the J gene lost 0 bases, with 12 bases spanning the gap. There are 16 residues in the CDR3. The germline V gene has CDR1 LNHNV and CDR2 YYDKDF (reference sequence).

The CDR3 nucleotides read TGCGCCAGCAGCCATTCCGGGAGGAAGGTAGACGAGCAGTACTTC. It encodes CASSHSGRKVDEQYF. V usage is TRBV4-3 and J usage is TRBJ2-7; 7 positions agree with TRBD2. The ends lost 3 bases at V and 5 bases at J; junction bases unmatched: 10. Germline CDR1 reads LGHNA; CDR2 reads YSLEER. The CDR3 is 15 amino acids.

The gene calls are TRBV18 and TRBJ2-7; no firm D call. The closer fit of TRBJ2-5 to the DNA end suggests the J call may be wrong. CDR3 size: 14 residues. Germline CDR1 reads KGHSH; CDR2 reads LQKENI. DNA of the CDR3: TGTGCCAGCTCACCACCGGCTAGTCAAGAGACCCAGTACTTC. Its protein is CASSPPASQETQYF.